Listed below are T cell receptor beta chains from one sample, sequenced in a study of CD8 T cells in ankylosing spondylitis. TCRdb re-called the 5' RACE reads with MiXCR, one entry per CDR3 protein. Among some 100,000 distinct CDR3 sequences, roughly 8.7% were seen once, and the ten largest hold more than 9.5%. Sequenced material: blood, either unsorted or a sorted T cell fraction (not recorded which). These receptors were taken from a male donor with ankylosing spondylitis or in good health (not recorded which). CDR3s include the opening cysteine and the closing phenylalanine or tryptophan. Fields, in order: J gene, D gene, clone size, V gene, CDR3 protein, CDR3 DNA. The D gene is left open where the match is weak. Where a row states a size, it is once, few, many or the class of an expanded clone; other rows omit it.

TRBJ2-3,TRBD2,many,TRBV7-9,CASSLTTSELGDTQYF,TGTGCCAGCAGCTTAACGACTAGCGAGTTGGGAGATACGCAGTATTTT
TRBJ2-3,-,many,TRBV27,CASSLFFSDTQYF,TGTGCCAGCAGTTTATTTTTCTCAGATACGCAGTATTTT
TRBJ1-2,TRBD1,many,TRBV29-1,CSVARQGARGYTF,TGCAGCGTTGCCAGACAGGGGGCTCGTGGCTACACCTTC
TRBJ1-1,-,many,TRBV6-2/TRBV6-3,CASSFQGDTEAFF,TGTGCCAGCAGTTTTCAGGGAGACACTGAAGCTTTCTTT
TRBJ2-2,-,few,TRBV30,CAWSRGTENGELFF,TGTGCCTGGAGTCGGGGGACAGAAAACGGGGAGCTGTTTTTT
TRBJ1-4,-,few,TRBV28,CASGALDEKLFF,TGTGCCAGCGGGGCATTGGACGAAAAACTGTTTTTT
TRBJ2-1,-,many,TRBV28,CASRRGQDYYNEQFF,TGTGCCAGCCGGCGGGGGCAGGATTATTACAATGAGCAGTTCTTC
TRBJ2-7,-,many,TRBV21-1,CATTCQGLAHYEQYF,TGTGCCACCACCTGCCAGGGACTCGCCCACTACGAGCAGTACTTC
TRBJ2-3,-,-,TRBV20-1,CSASPVRGTDTQYF,TGCAGTGCTAGCCCGGTACGGGGCACAGATACGCAGTATTTT
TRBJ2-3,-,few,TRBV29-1,CSADTGSTDTQYF,TGCAGCGCTGACACGGGGAGCACAGATACGCAGTATTTT
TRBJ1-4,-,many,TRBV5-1,CASSLSYRPNEKLFF,TGCGCCAGCAGTTTATCCTACAGGCCTAATGAAAAACTGTTTTTT
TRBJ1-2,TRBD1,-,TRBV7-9,CASSSRDRQGGYTF,TGTGCCAGCAGCTCCCGGGACAGACAAGGCGGCTACACCTTC
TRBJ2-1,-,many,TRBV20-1,CSARRLTVYNEQFF,TGCAGTGCTAGACGACTGACGGTCTACAATGAGCAGTTCTTC
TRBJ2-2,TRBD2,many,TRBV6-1,CASTIPSSGTPNTGELFF,TGTGCCAGCACGATCCCCTCTAGCGGGACGCCAAACACCGGGGAGCTGTTTTTT
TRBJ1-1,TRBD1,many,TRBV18,CASSPQGVEAFF,TGTGCCAGCTCACCCCAGGGGGTTGAAGCTTTCTTT
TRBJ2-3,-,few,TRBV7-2,CASSLGVQRDTQYF,TGTGCCAGCAGCTTGGGGGTTCAACGGGATACGCAGTATTTT
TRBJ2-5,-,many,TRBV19,CASSTGLELETQYF,TGTGCCAGTAGTACGGGACTGGAGCTAGAGACCCAGTACTTC
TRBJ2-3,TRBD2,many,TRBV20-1,CSAGSPLGLAGDPKYTQYF,TGCAGTGCTGGCTCTCCGCTAGGACTAGCGGGAGATCCCAAATATACGCAGTATTTT
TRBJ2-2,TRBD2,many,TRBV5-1,CASSPGLAGGRANTGELFF,TGCGCCAGCAGCCCCGGACTAGCGGGAGGACGTGCGAACACCGGGGAGCTGTTTTTT
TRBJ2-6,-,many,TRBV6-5,CASSYSSSSGANVLTF,TGTGCCAGCAGTTACTCGAGTTCTTCTGGGGCCAACGTCCTGACTTTC
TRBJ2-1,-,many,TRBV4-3,CASSHGSERFF,TGCGCCAGCAGCCACGGCTCCGAACGGTTCTTC
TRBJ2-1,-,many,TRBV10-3,CAISESVPSEQFF,TGTGCCATCAGTGAGAGTGTGCCATCGGAACAGTTCTTC
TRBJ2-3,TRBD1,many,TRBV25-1,CASSTRGTGTDTQYF,TGTGCCAGCAGTACACGAGGGACAGGGACAGATACGCAGTATTTT
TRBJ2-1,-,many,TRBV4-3,CASSQDDTLGPSYNEQFF,TGCGCCAGCAGCCAAGATGACACCCTAGGGCCCTCCTACAATGAGCAGTTCTTC
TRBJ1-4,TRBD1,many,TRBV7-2,CASSVPRDRFTNEKLFF,TGTGCCAGCAGCGTCCCCCGGGACAGGTTTACTAATGAAAAACTGTTTTTT
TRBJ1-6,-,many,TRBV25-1,CASSESRLPLHF,TGTGCCAGCAGTGAATCCCGTCTCCCCCTCCACTTT
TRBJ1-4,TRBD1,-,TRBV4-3,CASSQDLGQGTNEKLFF,TGCGCCAGCAGCCAAGATCTCGGACAGGGGACTAATGAAAAACTGTTTTTT
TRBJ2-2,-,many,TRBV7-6,CASSPLAGGRTGELFF,TGTGCCAGCAGCCCCCTCGCCGGGGGGCGTACCGGGGAGCTGTTTTTT
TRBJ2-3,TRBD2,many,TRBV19,CASRKAGKVTDTQYF,TGTGCCAGTAGGAAAGCGGGAAAGGTAACAGATACGCAGTATTTT
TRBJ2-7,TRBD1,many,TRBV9,CASSVGQGASYEQYF,TGTGCCAGCAGCGTAGGACAGGGGGCCTCCTACGAGCAGTACTTC
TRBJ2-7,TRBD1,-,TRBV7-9,CASSRTGRPYEQYF,TGTGCCAGCAGCAGGACAGGGAGGCCCTACGAGCAGTACTTC
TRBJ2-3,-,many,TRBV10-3,CAISESEDYSSTDTQYF,TGTGCCATCAGTGAGTCAGAGGACTATTCTAGCACAGATACGCAGTATTTT